The subject of this entry is one T cell receptor (beta chain). This sample is part of a study of blood T cell repertoires in COVID-19. Study overall: Spain, Italy and the United States supplied samples that represented acute and convalescent COVID-19. Sources were T cells, B-cell-depleted T cells, or PBMCs; the material itself was cDNA or gDNA.

Methods used by the authors: Amplifying reference gene primers gave estimates of nucleated cell counts. The protocol was immunoSEQ multiplex PCR, while the TCRdb copy is restricted to in-frame clones and leaves out a portion. V and J calls and clone size come straight from that table; D and trimming were deduced from the DNA. The repertoire holds 60,000 to 75,000 clones, with approximately 91% as singletons. The sequenced material came from peripheral blood. The receptor comes from a human donor in a cohort sampled during active COVID-19.

The CDR3 reads CASSEGGRDGYTF. The CDR3 DNA reads as TGTGCCAGCAGTGAAGGTGGCAGGGATGGCTACACCTTC. The chain recombines TRBV6-1 with TRBJ1-2; TRBD1 might be the D (5 bases). Germline CDR1 and CDR2: MNHNS and SASEGT. The V gene lost 1 base and the J gene lost 6 bases, with 9 bases spanning the gap. The length of the CDR3 is 13 residues.